This TCR beta chain was found in a study of siplizumab effects on memory and regulatory T cells. This CDR3 region has 16 residues. V was clipped by 5 bases and J by 4 bases, with 20 bases between them. Germline CDR1 KGHSY, CDR2 FQNENV. TEMRA, effector memory, memory and naive subsets, all unstimulated, were sequenced in three donor pairs. Produced via immunoSEQ multiplex PCR; TCRdb's table is partial and in-frame only. The repertoire has about 52,000 clones, about 97% of them found once; the top ten carry 0.5% to 0.7%. Sequencing used naive CD4+ T cells sorted from blood. The chain couples TRBV16 to TRBJ1-2; D is ambiguous. The source is a human donor in good health. The CDR3 DNA reads TGTGCCAGCAGCGTTCTACGCGTTAGAAAGACCTATGGCTACACCTTC. This encodes CASSVLRVRKTYGYTF.